This paragraph reports one TCR beta chain. V lost 7 bases and J 3 bases, leaving 10 bases between the germline ends. The CDR3 spans 13 residues. The V gene's germline CDR1 is SNHLY and CDR2 FYNNEI. These data belong to a study of blood T cell repertoires in COVID-19. Assay used: immunoSEQ multiplex PCR; TCRdb lists only in-frame clones, some missing. The sample shows fewer than 300,000 clones, under 85% of them seen only once. This chain connects TRBV2 to TRBJ2-1; no definite D call. Sequenced material: peripheral blood. The source is a human donor with COVID-19, enrolled during active disease. The donor label of this sample is uncertain. CDR3 in DNA: TGTGCCAGCAACAACGTCGTCTACAATGAGCAGTTCTTC. This translates into CASNNVVYNEQFF.